This entry features one T cell receptor (beta chain) sequence. The source of the sample is a study of control samples from healthy donors and cancer patients. Sequencing used immunoSEQ multiplex PCR; TCRdb keeps in-frame clones, though not all of them. The sample shows tens of thousands of clones, approximately 94% of them seen only once. V lost 2 bases, J lost 5 bases, and 21 bases stayed unmatched. The CDR3 extends over 20 amino acids. Germline assignment: CDR1 LNHDA and CDR2 SQIVND (reference sequence). The chain is built from TRBV19 and TRBJ1-5; 7 bases align to TRBD1. Sequenced: blood. This TCR was sampled from a man in his thirties or forties in good health. The CDR3 nucleotides are TGTGCCAGTAGTATATATGAAGGGGGGTTTAAGAGACAGGGTTATCAGCCCCAGCATTTT. It codes for CASSIYEGGFKRQGYQPQHF.